Detailed here is one T cell receptor (beta chain). Unique molecular identifiers were built into the TCRbeta library. TCRdb processed the PCR reads anew with MiXCR; each CDR3 protein has one entry. Of 100,000 to 120,000 distinct CDR3 sequences in the sample, 5.5% to 6.5% were seen once. With 0 bases removed from V and 7 bases from J, the gap between germline ends came to 4 bases. Germline values: CDR1 MNHNY, CDR2 SVGAGI (reference sequence). CDR3 length equals 13 residues. This entry comes from a study of T-cell reconstitution after alpha-beta-depleted transplantation in children. The chain is built from TRBV6-6 and TRBJ1-6; D remains ambiguous. This receptor was identified in a male patient between 2 and 15 years old who had a stem cell transplant for acute lymphoblastic leukemia, so the T cells may come from the graft donor. The input for sequencing was PBMCs, mostly from graft donor cells, taken 360 days after TCRalphabeta/CD19-depleted stem cell transplant. The CDR3 sequence is CASSYSENSPLHF. The CDR3 region has the DNA TGTGCCAGCAGTTACTCGGAGAATTCACCCCTCCACTTT.